This record looks at one T cell receptor beta chain sequence and its context. This clone was seen just once. Its antigen is still unknown. No base quality values were provided; no much bigger clone lies one nucleotide off. The donors were healthy, HIV-negative adults who had no recently reported acute infections or vaccinations. Every donor was a Caucasian adult residing in Nashville, Tennessee, USA. CD4+ T cells were enriched by magnetic negative selection; naive cells were then positively selected on CD45RA, and the negative fraction formed the memory subset. Blood was collected by leukapheresis, and PBMCs were isolated by Ficoll-Histopaque density gradient centrifugation and then cryopreserved in liquid nitrogen vapor phase. Purity and quantity of every magnetically sorted T cell population were checked by analytical flow cytometry. Each sorted fraction had its genomic DNA isolated and then quantified by UV absorbance on a Nanodrop 2000c.

From its cysteine to its phenylalanine, the CDR3 spans 15 amino acids. The retained sequence is limited to the CDR3, 45 bases, with the frame set at the first base. The germline V gene provides CDR1 SGDLS and CDR2 YYNGEE. V drops 0 bases and J drops 1 base, leaving 10 bases in between. The data originate from a study of shared clonotypes between healthy human individuals (dated by TCRdb to 2020 to 2021). In terms of the full investigation: A few men and a couple of women, aged 18 to 49 years, made up the cohort. Per donor, three plates each were used for CD4 naive and CD4 memory, two for CD8 naive, and one for CD8 memory. The study deeply sequenced blood TCR repertoires of five healthy adults to estimate repertoire size and the extent of clonotype sharing between individuals. To increase sequencing depth and limit assay-specific biases, different laboratories used diverse techniques to prepare libraries and sequence TCR repertoires. Leukapheresis yielded between about 0.85 and 10 billion PBMCs per donor. The investigation overall reported the following: Across four donors, around 5.4% of naive CD4, 3% to 4% of naive CD8, roughly 2.2% of memory CD4, and over 0.35% of memory CD8 clonotypes were shared. Naive subsets generally had larger estimated clonotype richness than memory subsets. Pairwise subsampling led to the expectation that sequencing depth would affect the degree of clonotype sharing among donors. Sampling was limited to blood, and TCR repertoires in tissue likely differ from TCR repertoires in blood. Rarefaction of sorted-subset datasets indicated incomplete sequencing despite the large sequencing depth. The small number of donors limited the genetic and exposure-history diversity represented. Compared with non-shared clonotypes, the clonotypes found in all four sorted-subset donors had higher generation probabilities.

Using the deep immunoSEQ assay, TCR CDR3 regions were amplified from genomic DNA by multiplex PCR. Extracted genomic DNA from each cell subset was distributed evenly across all wells of several immunoSEQ 96-well plates, and each plate was treated as a replicate. For sorted subsets, each replicate PCR was loaded with 150 to 250 ng genomic DNA, equivalent to 25,000 to 35,000 T cell genomes. Purified libraries were quantified with a Qubit 3.0 fluorometer, sized on a Bioanalyzer 2100, and re-quantified with the KAPA Library Quantification kit. Each immunoSEQ 96-well plate was sequenced on its own single-read 150-cycle Illumina NextSeq 550 flow cell. Concerning the study's data processing: Because only junctional sequences without quality scores were contained in the immunoSEQ output, filtering matching that applied to full-length reads could not be performed. Sequences were annotated with PyIR, a Python wrapper for IgBLAST v1.9, and V/J genes and CDR3 were assigned using IMGT germline references. Reads were removed for weak V/J assignments (E-value above 1e-6), missing CDR3, stop codons, out-of-frame junctions, or ambiguous translated residues. V3J clonotypes were defined as sequences sharing the same inferred V gene, J gene, and CDR3 amino acid sequence. Percentage overlap between repertoires was calculated by dividing the number of shared unique clonotypes by the size of the smaller repertoire. RTK rarefaction, the Chao1 estimator, and Recon v2.1 estimates of unobserved clonotypes were used to assess repertoire richness. Generation probabilities for all TCRbeta clonotypes obtained by the gDNA method from a handful of donors were computed using OLGA. TCRdb retrieved this table from immuneACCESS and kept in-frame rearrangements only. Not all clones are present; in checked studies, unresolved V genes account for under half, and no reason is known for the remainder. V, J and clone size are those of that table, while D and trimming were read from the DNA. The sample records 2,100,000 or so clones, around 95% of which are singletons. The top ten constitute about 0.13% of the sample.

The source material was naive CD4+ T cells sorted from blood. The cell subset or site label corresponds to: CD45RA+ positively selected. The rearranged segments are TRBV9 and TRBJ1-1; the D gene identity is not certain. The source is a man younger than 35 in good health. The DNA sequence follows: TGTGCCAGCAGCGTAGGACCAGACCCGAACACTGAAGCTTTCTTT. Translated, this gives CASSVGPDPNTEAFF.